This record covers a single T cell receptor beta chain. The junction had 12 bases not matched to a gene; V was cut back by 4 bases and J by 7 bases. Germline CDR1 and CDR2: SGHRS and YFSETQ. The CDR3 contains 16 residues. The entry originates in a study of blood T cell repertoires in COVID-19. Looking at the study overall: Samples taken during acute and convalescent COVID-19 were collected in the United States, Italy and Spain.

Here immunoSEQ multiplex PCR was the method, and the copy in TCRdb shows in-frame clones only, minus some. The repertoire includes 300,000 or so clones, approximately 90% of them detected once, and approximately 5% sits in the top ten. Participants, about 18 to 90 years old, spanned under 30 US areas. Participants' reported clinical history set cohort assignment. Resolution of symptoms, clearance, or two negative PCRs was present in recovered Cohort 3 donors. This chain connects TRBV5-1 to TRBJ2-7; 12 bases fit TRBD1. The origin of this receptor is a woman in her 30s who had recovered from COVID-19. Sample: PBMCs or T cells enriched from blood (not recorded which). The CDR3 sequence: CASSDRAGTGGHEQYF. DNA of the CDR3: TGCGCCAGCAGCGACAGAGCCGGGACAGGGGGCCATGAGCAGTACTTC.